Below, one T cell receptor (beta chain) is given with its context. Data came from immunoSEQ multiplex PCR; TCRdb stores just in-frame clones and leaves some out. This repertoire shows about 2.4 million clones, 93% found once; its top ten account for approximately 0.35%. This entry comes from a study of shared clonotypes between healthy human individuals. The CDR3 has 13 residues. Trimming stripped 6 bases from V and 14 bases from J, with 17 bases between. Germline-derived CDR1 and CDR2 are SNHLY and FYNNEI. The sample comprised naive CD4+ T cells from PBMCs. The subset is: CD45RA+ positively selected. This clonotype was obtained from a man between 18 and 35 years old in good health. Some clones in this sample may be carry-over from other donors' samples. The chain is built from TRBV2 and TRBJ1-6; no reliable D call. The CDR3 spells CASSESPVSTLHF. The DNA of the CDR3 is TGTGCCAGCAGCGAGTCTCCAGTAAGCACCCTCCACTTT.